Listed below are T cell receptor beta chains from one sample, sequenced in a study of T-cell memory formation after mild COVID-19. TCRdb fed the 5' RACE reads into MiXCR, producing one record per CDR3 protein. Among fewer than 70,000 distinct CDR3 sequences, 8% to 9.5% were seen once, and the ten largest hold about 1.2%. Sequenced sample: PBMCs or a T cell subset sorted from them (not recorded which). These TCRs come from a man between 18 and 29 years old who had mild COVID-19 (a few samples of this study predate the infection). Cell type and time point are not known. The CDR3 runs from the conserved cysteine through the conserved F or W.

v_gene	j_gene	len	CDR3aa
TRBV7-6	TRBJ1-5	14	CASSLEDGRGPQHF
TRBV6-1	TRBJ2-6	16	CASRRTSGAGANVLTF
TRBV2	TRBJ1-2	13	CASRDRSIYGYTF
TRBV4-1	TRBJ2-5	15	CASSPVRGARETQYF
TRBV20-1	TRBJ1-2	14	CSAVSGDHNYGYTF
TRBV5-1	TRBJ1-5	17	CASSYVLSVPPRRPQHF
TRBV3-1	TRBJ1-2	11	CASSQDSGYTF
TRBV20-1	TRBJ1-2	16	CSARGLGTGLNYGYTF
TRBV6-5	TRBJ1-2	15	CASSYSSVAGYGYTF
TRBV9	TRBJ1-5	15	CASSVGPDSNQPQHF
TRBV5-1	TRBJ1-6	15	CASSLEGITTSPLHF
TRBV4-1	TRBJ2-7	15	CASSQASPGSYEQYF